This T cell receptor (beta chain) was retrieved from a study of blood T cell repertoires in COVID-19. Study as a whole: Donors in the United States, Italy and Spain gave samples during acute or convalescent COVID-19.

This clone was observed a handful of times. Using immunoSEQ multiplex PCR, the repertoire was profiled, and TCRdb retains in-frame clones only, with some absent. The sample carries tens of thousands of clones, about 79% recorded once. Unmatched junction bases numbered 9, after V lost 4 bases and J lost 4 bases. CDR1 is MGHRA and CDR2 is YSYEKL in the germline V gene. This CDR3 is 16 amino acids long. Sequencing used peripheral blood. The gene calls are TRBV4-1 and TRBJ1-4; 7 positions agree with TRBD1. This clonotype was obtained from an older woman with acute or convalescent COVID-19. The CDR3 DNA sequence: TGCGCCAGCAGCCTCAGGGGGGCAGCCGATAATGAAAAACTGTTTTTT. This codes for CASSLRGAADNEKLFF.